These T cell receptor beta chains were read from a single sample in a study of cytomegalovirus exposure and HLA in healthy donors. Clones were read by immunoSEQ multiplex PCR, and TCRdb kept only the in-frame ones, dropping some. The data show 90,000 to 120,000 clones, approximately 80% seen once. What was sequenced was PBMCs. The source is a male donor in good health and CMV-seronegative. The CDR3 runs from the conserved cysteine through the conserved F or W. A D gene is named only where the DNA matches it firmly. Part of the rows lack a size; the others show once, few, many or a class for expanded clones.

size,D,V,J,length,CDR3,DNA
.,TRBD1,TRBV28,TRBJ2-1,16,CASSSVPGQGSNEQFF,TGTGCCAGCAGTTCAGTTCCGGGACAGGGATCCAATGAGCAGTTCTTC
.,.,TRBV5-1,TRBJ2-3,15,CASSLGTIPADTQYF,TGCGCCAGCAGCTTGGGGACTATTCCCGCAGATACGCAGTATTTT
.,.,TRBV5-6,TRBJ2-7,14,CASSFRDRSYEQYF,TGTGCCAGCAGCTTTAGAGACAGGAGCTACGAGCAGTACTTC
few,TRBD2,TRBV5-1,TRBJ2-7,15,CARPGPGTKPYEQYF,TGCGCCAGGCCGGGACCCGGGACTAAGCCCTACGAGCAGTACTTC
.,.,TRBV11-3,TRBJ2-1,15,CASSGPGSSYNEQFF,TGTGCCAGCAGCGGCCCGGGGAGCTCCTACAATGAGCAGTTCTTC
.,TRBD2,TRBV7-6,TRBJ2-7,15,CASSLGASGPYEQYF,TGTGCCAGCAGCTTAGGGGCTAGCGGGCCTTACGAGCAGTACTTC
.,.,TRBV7-8,TRBJ2-7,11,CASSPLREQYF,TGTGCCAGCAGCCCCCTTCGCGAGCAGTACTTC
.,TRBD2,TRBV28,TRBJ2-1,15,CASIPGVAGGNEQFF,TGTGCCAGCATCCCGGGGGTAGCGGGAGGTAATGAGCAGTTCTTC
.,.,TRBV28,TRBJ1-5,15,CASSPPEEGNQPQHF,TGTGCCAGCAGTCCCCCAGAGGAAGGCAATCAGCCCCAGCATTTT
.,TRBD1,TRBV30,TRBJ1-1,15,CAWKTGGYVNTEAFF,TGTGCCTGGAAAACAGGGGGCTACGTGAACACTGAAGCTTTCTTT
.,.,TRBV19,TRBJ2-2,14,CASSLRQNTGELFF,TGTGCCAGTAGCCTACGACAAAACACCGGGGAGCTGTTTTTT
.,.,TRBV2,TRBJ1-5,14,CASRVTNSNQPQHF,TGTGCCAGCAGGGTGACAAATAGCAATCAGCCCCAGCATTTT
.,TRBD1,TRBV27,TRBJ1-2,15,CASSGQGALNYGYTF,TGTGCCAGCAGTGGGCAGGGGGCGCTCAATTATGGCTACACCTTC
.,.,TRBV7-8,TRBJ1-3,15,CASSPGIHSGNTIYF,TGTGCCAGCAGCCCAGGGATTCACTCTGGAAACACCATATATTTT
few,.,TRBV10-3,TRBJ1-1,16,CAISESSGGGNTEAFF,TGTGCCATCAGTGAGTCGTCGGGGGGTGGGAACACTGAAGCTTTCTTT
.,.,TRBV4-1,TRBJ2-5,17,CASSQIRTDTKSGTQYF,TGCGCCAGCAGCCAAATCAGGACAGATACGAAGAGCGGGACCCAGTACTTC
.,.,TRBV7-9,TRBJ2-7,15,CASSSLVGGGYEQYF,TGTGCCAGCAGCTCCTTGGTAGGGGGAGGGTACGAGCAGTACTTC
.,TRBD1,TRBV7-2,TRBJ2-1,15,CASSSDRGSYNEQFF,TGTGCCAGCAGCTCCGACAGGGGATCCTACAATGAGCAGTTCTTC
.,.,TRBV19,TRBJ2-1,15,CASSIGTRERNEQFF,TGTGCCAGTAGTATTGGGACCCGGGAGAGGAATGAGCAGTTCTTC
.,.,TRBV7-6,TRBJ2-1,16,CASSPSVAGRSNEQFF,TGTGCCAGCAGCCCATCGGTTGCAGGCAGGTCTAATGAGCAGTTCTTC
.,TRBD2,TRBV12-5,TRBJ2-3,15,CASGSGTSGRDTQYF,TGTGCTAGTGGCTCCGGGACTAGCGGTAGAGATACGCAGTATTTT
.,TRBD2,TRBV29-1,TRBJ2-1,13,CSVLGLGYNEQFF,TGCAGCGTCCTCGGACTAGGTTACAATGAGCAGTTCTTC
once,TRBD2,TRBV5-1,TRBJ2-5,13,CASSWGGEETQYF,TGCGCCAGCAGCTGGGGAGGGGAGGAGACCCAGTACTTC
few,TRBD1,TRBV6-5,TRBJ1-5,14,CASSLTGGSQPQHF,TGTGCCAGCAGCTTGACAGGGGGCAGTCAGCCCCAGCATTTT
.,TRBD2,TRBV5-4,TRBJ2-1,18,CASSPTAGGLSKNNEQFF,TGTGCCAGCAGTCCCACGGCGGGAGGATTAAGTAAAAACAATGAGCAGTTCTTC
.,TRBD2,TRBV5-4,TRBJ2-1,16,CASNPRTSGLGSEQFF,TGTGCCAGCAACCCCCGGACTAGCGGGTTGGGAAGTGAGCAGTTCTTC
.,.,TRBV5-4,TRBJ2-1,15,CASSLTSNFGNEQFF,.
.,TRBD1,TRBV28,TRBJ2-7,13,CASRGQGFDEQYF,TGTGCCAGCAGGGGACAGGGTTTCGATGAGCAGTACTTC
.,TRBD2,TRBV10-3,TRBJ2-1,17,CAIRGGLAGGTYNEQFF,TGTGCCATCAGGGGAGGGCTAGCGGGGGGTACCTACAATGAGCAGTTCTTC